Each of the 18 T cell receptor beta chains below was sequenced from the same sample in a study of blood T cells in healthy people across ages. With a J-beta primer mix and a sample-barcoded 5' primer, a second PCR ran about 7 to 11 cycles. TCRdb used MiXCR to reprocess the 5' RACE reads, holding one entry per CDR3 protein. The sample lists 1.5 million or so distinct CDR3 sequences, approximately 43% occurring once. Sequenced: blood. Source of these receptors: a woman aged 18-35 years in good health.

The rearrangement uses TRBV20-1 and TRBJ1-1; a weak D match, TRBD1 (6 bases). Deletions cut 5 bases from V and 1 base from J, with 17 bases between. Germline loops: CDR1 DFQATT, CDR2 SNEGSKA (reference sequence). There are 15 residues in the CDR3. CDR3 protein: CSAQIVGGGNTEAFF. DNA of the CDR3: TGCAGTGCTCAAATTGTGGGGGGCGGGAACACTGAAGCTTTCTTT.

The genes are TRBV28 and TRBJ1-4; a possible D gene is TRBD1 (6 bases). The CDR3 is made up of 13 amino acids. The V and J ends lost 7 bases and 5 bases respectively, with 11 bases between them. Germline CDR1 is MDHEN and CDR2 is SYDVKM. CDR3 DNA: TGTGCCAGCAAACAGGGCGCCAATGAAAAACTGTTTTTT. Residues: CASKQGANEKLFF.

About this clonotype: Its ends do not fully match the called genes, so a read error is possible. This chain joins TRBV6-6 and TRBJ1-6; 10 bases match TRBD1. From germline, CDR1 is MNHNY and CDR2 SVGAGI (reference sequence). This CDR3 is built from 15 residues. The CDR3 is CASTRGQGYNSPLYF. The DNA for the CDR3 is TGTGCCAGCACCAGGGGACAGGGGTATAATTCACCCCTCTACTTT.

A word on this clonotype: The junction departs from the called germline gene at one end, perhaps through a read error. The V and J genes are TRBV7-2 and TRBJ2-3; 7 bases are a match to TRBD2. There are 13 residues in the CDR3. Per germline, CDR1 SGHTA and CDR2 FQGNSA. CDR3 nucleotide sequence: TGTGCCAGCAGCTCGACTAGCAGAGATACGCAGTATTTT. It translates to CASSSTSRDTQYF.

Concerning this clonotype: Germline is not matched at one junction end, which may reflect a read error. The gene calls are TRBV29-1 and TRBJ2-1, with 8 bases fitting TRBD1. CDR1 and CDR2 (germline): SQVTM, ANQGSEA. This CDR3 is 14 amino acids long. The chain's CDR3 is CSVVSWTGHNEQFF. In nucleotides, the CDR3 is TGCAGTGTTGTATCTTGGACAGGGCACAATGAGCAGTTCTTC.

V and J are TRBV10-3 and TRBJ2-7, with D maybe TRBD2 (5 bases). This CDR3 spans 13 amino acids. Germline assignment: CDR1 ENHRY and CDR2 SYGVKD. V lost 4 bases and J 4 bases, leaving 11 bases between the germline ends. The CDR3 bases are TGTGCCATCAGTGCCAGCGGTGGGTACGAGCAGTACTTC. Encoded protein: CAISASGGYEQYF.

The rearrangement links TRBV25-1 to TRBJ2-3; 9 bases align to TRBD2. Germline V gene lookup returns CDR1 MGHDK and CDR2 SYGVNS. The J segment lost 5 bases and the V segment lost 6 bases, leaving 9 bases of the junction unmatched. The CDR3 loop spans 15 amino acids. The CDR3, as DNA: TGTGCCAGCAGCCGTTCGAGACTAGCGGTAGATACGCAGTATTTT. It translates to CASSRSRLAVDTQYF.

On this clonotype itself: A much larger clone differs by one base, so this may be a read error. The chain recombines TRBV4-2 with TRBJ2-6; either TRBD1 or TRBD2 may fit D (5 bases each). The CDR3 totals 18 residues. CDR1 is LGHNA, CDR2 YNFKEQ, per germline. CDR3 sequence: CASSPLGTANSGANALTF. The CDR3 bases are TGTGCCAGCAGCCCCCTAGGGACCGCTAACTCTGGGGCCAACGCCCTGACTTTC.

This chain connects TRBV20-1 to TRBJ1-5; D perhaps matches TRBD1 (6 bases). CDR1 is DFQATT, CDR2 SNEGSKA, per germline (reference sequence). V dropped 4 bases and J dropped 5 bases, with 15 bases sitting between them. The CDR3 is 14 amino acids. CDR3 residues: CSAKGVGADQPQHF. The DNA of the CDR3 is TGCAGTGCTAAAGGAGTGGGGGCGGATCAGCCCCAGCATTTT.

The sample holds a few counts of this clonotype. This rearrangement joins TRBV7-2 to TRBJ2-7, with 9 bases matching TRBD1. V gave up 5 bases and J gave up 3 bases; unmatched junction bases: 5. CDR1 SGHTA and CDR2 FQGNSA come from the germline V gene. CDR3 length: 14 residues. CDR3 nucleotides: TGTGCCAGCAGCGCCGGGACAGGGCGCTACGAGCAGTACTTC. This translates into CASSAGTGRYEQYF.

This clonotype was picked up a small number of times. The chain carries TRBV6-2 or TRBV6-3 and TRBJ2-2, with a weak D call TRBD1 (6 bases). Germline CDR1 MNHEY, CDR2 SVGEGT. This CDR3 region has 14 residues. Trimming shortened V by 6 bases and J by 0 bases, and 8 bases separated the two germline ends. The CDR3 region is CASRGTTNTGELFF. Written as DNA, the CDR3 is TGTGCCAGCAGGGGGACAACGAACACCGGGGAGCTGTTTTTT.

This clonotype has only a few counts. This chain joins TRBV7-8 and TRBJ2-1, with 7 bases aligning to TRBD1. CDR1 and CDR2 (germline): SGHVS, FQNEAQ. This CDR3 region has 15 residues. The J segment lost 3 bases and the V segment lost 5 bases, leaving 7 bases of the junction unmatched. CDR3 protein: CASSRQGLNYNEQFF. The CDR3 DNA is TGTGCCAGCAGCCGACAGGGCCTCAACTACAATGAGCAGTTCTTC.

In this sample, this clonotype turned up a few times. The V gene is TRBV29-1, the J gene TRBJ2-7, with D perhaps TRBD1 (5 bases). Trimming removed 6 bases from V and 2 bases from J, with 14 bases in between. The CDR3 length is 13 residues. Germline V lookup: CDR1 SQVTM, CDR2 ANQGSEA. CDR3 region: CSVSPGQPYEQYF. In DNA form, the CDR3 reads TGCAGCGTCAGTCCAGGACAACCCTACGAGCAGTACTTC.

A few counts support this clonotype. The chain has TRBV20-1 and TRBJ2-1; TRBD2 matches 11 bases. This CDR3 is 18 amino acids long. The V and J ends lost 0 bases and 3 bases, in that order; junction bases with no gene match: 10. Germline assignment: CDR1 DFQATT and CDR2 SNEGSKA (reference sequence). The DNA for the CDR3 is TGCAGTGCTAGAGATTGGGGTGCTAGCGGGGGGCGCTACAATGAGCAGTTCTTC. Its translation: CSARDWGASGGRYNEQFF.

The table lists this clonotype with a few counts. The V call is TRBV4-3, the J call TRBJ2-3, with D uncertain. This CDR3 is built from 15 residues. Germline V gene data show CDR1 as LGHNA and CDR2 as YSLEER. Trimming shortened V by 0 bases and J by 0 bases, and 7 bases separated the two germline ends. The CDR3 is CASSQDMRSTDTQYF. The CDR3 DNA is TGCGCCAGCAGCCAAGATATGCGGAGCACAGATACGCAGTATTTT.

V gene TRBV6-1 combines with J gene TRBJ1-2; D gene unclear. CDR3 length equals 15 residues. V was trimmed by 2 bases and J by 8 bases, leaving 18 bases between them. Germline loops: CDR1 MNHNS, CDR2 SASEGT. Here the CDR3 DNA reads TGTGCCAGCAGTGAATGGGCACTCATTGTCTTAGGCTACACCTTC. Residues: CASSEWALIVLGYTF.

The chain joins TRBV10-2 to TRBJ2-7, with unresolved D. CDR1 is WSHSY, CDR2 SAAADI, per germline. The V end lost 2 bases, the J end lost 2 bases, and 10 bases lay between the germline ends. The CDR3 sequence is 14 residues long. The CDR3 DNA reads as TGCGCCAGCAGTGAGATACAATATACCTACGAGCAGTACTTC. This translates into CASSEIQYTYEQYF.

This clonotype was detected only a few times. CDR3 nucleotide sequence: TGCAGCGTTGCAAGCAGATCCTACAATGAGCAGTTCTTC. This sequence encodes CSVASRSYNEQFF. The genes are TRBV29-1 and TRBJ2-1; D is uncertain. CDR1 is SQVTM, CDR2 ANQGSEA, per germline. This CDR3 is 13 amino acids long. The V and J ends lost 4 bases and 1 base respectively, with 8 bases between them.